The next 9 T cell receptor beta chains were all read from a single sample in a study of T cell changes during pregnancy in multiple sclerosis. Only in-frame clones appear in the TCRdb table, and some are missing; sequencing was by immunoSEQ multiplex PCR. The sample consists of tens of thousands of clones, about nine tenths of them appearing once. The sequencing here drew on CD4+ T cells from peripheral blood mononuclear cells, taken after pregnancy. These receptors all come from a female donor with multiple sclerosis, enrolled in a pregnancy study.

This chain links TRBV19 with TRBJ2-1; 8 nucleotides match TRBD2. Germline CDR1 reads LNHDA; CDR2 reads SQIVND (reference sequence). J gave up 2 bases and V 3 bases, and 6 bases lay outside the gene matches. This CDR3 spans 16 amino acids. The DNA for the CDR3 is TGTGCCAGTAGTATCCGCGGGAGGCCGGCCTACAATGAGCAGTTCTTC. The encoded protein is CASSIRGRPAYNEQFF.

The chain joins TRBV25-1 to TRBJ1-4; perhaps TRBD1 as D (5 bases). The CDR3 is made up of 14 amino acids. Deletions cut 2 bases from V and 5 bases from J, with 9 bases between. Per germline, CDR1 MGHDK and CDR2 SYGVNS. The CDR3 region is CASSERSGNEKLFF. The CDR3, as DNA: TGTGCCAGCAGTGAACGGTCAGGGAATGAAAAACTGTTTTTT. Full variable domain (remainder filled in from reference TRBV25-1 and TRBJ1-4): EADIYQTPRYLVIGTGKKITLECSQTMGHDKMYWYQQDPGMELHLIHYSYGVNSTEKGDLSSESTVSRIRTEHFPLTLESARPSHTSQYLCASSERSGNEKLFFGSGTQLSVL.

This clone was recorded only once. The CDR3 coding sequence is TGCGCCAGCAGCTTGGTGGGGGCCAATGAGCAGTTCTTC. Amino acid sequence: CASSLVGANEQFF. V gene TRBV5-1 combines with J gene TRBJ2-1, with D perhaps TRBD1 (6 bases). There are 13 residues in the CDR3. Trimming stripped 0 bases from V and 6 bases from J, with 7 bases between. Germline lookup yields CDR1 SGHRS and CDR2 YFSETQ.

This sequence joins TRBV29-1 and TRBJ2-7; tentative D call: TRBD2 (5 bases). This CDR3 has 12 residues. Germline CDR1 SQVTM, CDR2 ANQGSEA. V lost 6 bases to trimming and J lost 6 bases, with 15 bases between them. CDR3 in amino acids: CSVNRLAGEQYF. The CDR3 bases are TGCAGCGTAAACCGGCTAGCCGGCGAGCAGTACTTC.

This clone has only one observation. The chain has TRBV18 and TRBJ1-1; 8 nucleotides agree with TRBD1. The CDR3 has 20 residues. In germline, CDR1 is KGHSH, CDR2 LQKENI. V was clipped by 4 bases and J by 2 bases; unmatched bases: 21. The CDR3 here is CASSRHHTTGGASLNTEAFF. DNA for the CDR3: TGTGCCAGCTCACGACACCACACCACAGGGGGGGCGAGCTTAAACACTGAAGCTTTCTTT. The whole variable domain, remainder taken from reference TRBV18 and TRBJ1-1, is NAGVMQNPRHLVRRRGQEARLRCSPMKGHSHVYWYRQLPEEGLKFMVYLQKENIIDESGMPKERFSAEFPKEGPSILRIQQVVRGDSAAYFCASSRHHTTGGASLNTEAFFGQGTRLTVV.

V usage is TRBV5-4 and J usage is TRBJ1-1; perhaps TRBD1 as D (6 bases). From germline, CDR1 is SGHNT and CDR2 YYREEE (reference sequence). CDR3 length: 15 residues. V was cut by 1 base and J by 3 bases, with 13 bases left in between. The CDR3 bases are TGTGCCAGCAGCTTGAACGTAGGGGGGGACACTGAAGCTTTCTTT. The encoded protein is CASSLNVGGDTEAFF.

V and J are TRBV18 and TRBJ1-3, with D maybe TRBD1 (6 bases). Germline lookup yields CDR1 KGHSH and CDR2 LQKENI. The CDR3 spans 17 residues. V was pared by 0 bases and J by 0 bases, with 12 bases between. In DNA form, the CDR3 reads TGTGCCAGCTCACCACCGGGCAGGACAGTCTCTGGAAACACCATATATTTT. Amino acids: CASSPPGRTVSGNTIYF.

V usage is TRBV2 and J usage is TRBJ2-1, with D possibly TRBD1 on 5 matching bases. Germline values: CDR1 SNHLY, CDR2 FYNNEI. The length of the CDR3 is 13 residues. Trimming took 5 bases from V and 4 from J, leaving 9 bases between them. This CDR3 is CASSRDSYNEQFF. For the CDR3, the DNA is TGTGCCAGCAGTCGCGACAGTTACAATGAGCAGTTCTTC. The full variable domain, rest sourced from reference TRBV2 and TRBJ2-1, is EPEVTQTPSHQVTQMGQEVILRCVPISNHLYFYWYRQILGQKVEFLVSFYNNEISEKSEIFDDQFSVERPDGSNFTLKIRSTKLEDSAMYFCASSRDSYNEQFFGPGTRLTVL.

The chain combines TRBV7-8 with TRBJ1-2; D gene unclear. Germline V CDR1 and CDR2: SGHVS, FQNEAQ. V gave up 7 bases and J gave up 3 bases, with 12 bases separating them. The CDR3 contains 13 residues. Written as DNA, the CDR3 is TGTGCCAGCAATTCAGACATGGACTATGGCTACACCTTC. Residues: CASNSDMDYGYTF.